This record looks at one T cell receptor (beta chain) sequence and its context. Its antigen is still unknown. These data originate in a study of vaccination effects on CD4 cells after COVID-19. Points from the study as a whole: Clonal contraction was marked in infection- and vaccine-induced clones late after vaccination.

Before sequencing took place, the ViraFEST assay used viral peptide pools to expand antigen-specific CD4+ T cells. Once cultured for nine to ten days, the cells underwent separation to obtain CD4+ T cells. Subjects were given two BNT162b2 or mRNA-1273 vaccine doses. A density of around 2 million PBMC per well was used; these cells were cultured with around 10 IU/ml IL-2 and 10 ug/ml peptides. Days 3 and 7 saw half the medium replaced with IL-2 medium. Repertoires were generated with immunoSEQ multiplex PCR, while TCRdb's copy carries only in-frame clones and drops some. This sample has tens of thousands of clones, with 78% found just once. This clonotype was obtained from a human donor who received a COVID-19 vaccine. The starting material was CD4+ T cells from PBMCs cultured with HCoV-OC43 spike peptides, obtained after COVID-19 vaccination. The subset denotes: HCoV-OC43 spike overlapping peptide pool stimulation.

The CDR3 here is CASSPDRVSVGKLFF. The CDR3 DNA sequence: TGTGCCAGCTCACCGGACAGGGTGAGCGTAGGGAAACTGTTTTTT. This chain uses TRBV18 with TRBJ1-4, with 8 bases that match TRBD1. The CDR3 is 15 residues long. Germline CDR1 and CDR2: KGHSH and LQKENI. The V and J ends lost 3 bases and 11 bases, in that order; junction bases with no gene match: 11.